This TCR beta chain was recovered during a study of shared clonotypes between healthy human individuals. General study results and limits: Generation of non-shared clonotypes was less probable than generation of clonotypes shared by all four donors.

Of note for this clone: Its target is unknown.

Genomic DNA (from each subset) was split evenly across several immunoSEQ plates. Some clones are missing from TCRdb's copy, which holds only in-frame ones; the method was immunoSEQ multiplex PCR. This repertoire shows 1,100,000 or so clones, approximately 78% found once; its top ten account for under 0.65%. Germline CDR1 SGHRS, CDR2 YFSETQ. The V and J ends lost 5 bases and 2 bases, in that order; junction bases with no gene match: 2. The CDR3 totals 15 residues. It was into CD45RA+ naive and CD45RA-negative memory subsets that the CD4+ cells were split. This rearrangement joins TRBV5-1 to TRBJ2-1, with 12 bases matching TRBD2. This TCR was sampled from a man aged 18 to 35 in good health. Some clones in this sample may be carry-over from other donors' samples. Input material: memory CD4+ T cells from PBMCs. Sample subset: CD45RA-negative fraction. The CDR3 DNA reads as TGCGCCAGCAGGAGACTAGCGGGGGCCTACAATGAGCAGTTCTTC. Translated, it gives CASRRLAGAYNEQFF.